The present T cell receptor beta chain was sequenced within a study of blood T cells in healthy people across ages. Study results and limitations: TCR beta diversity per million T cells fell roughly linearly with age.

This clonotype appeared a few times. The antigen remains undetermined. Every sample yielded at least 6.5 million isolated PBMCs. With a J-beta primer mix and a sample-barcoded 5' primer, a second PCR ran about 7 to 11 cycles. Every cDNA was tagged by a template-switch adaptor with 12 random nucleotides. MiXCR was run by TCRdb on the 5' RACE reads, yielding one entry per CDR3 protein. The data contain 650,000 to 1,000,000 distinct CDR3 sequences, 30% to 45% of them singletons. CDR1 is SEHNR and CDR2 is FQNEAQ in the germline V gene (reference sequence). The CDR3 spans 16 residues. V dropped 2 bases and J dropped 0 bases, with 10 bases sitting between them.

The sequencing input was blood. The origin of this receptor is a man aged 18 to 29 in good health. The J gene is TRBJ2-2, the V gene TRBV7-9; no reliable D call. The CDR3 DNA follows: TGTGCCAGCAGCTTACATGGCGAGACGAACACCGGGGAGCTGTTTTTT. Its protein product is CASSLHGETNTGELFF.